A selection of T cell receptor beta chains follows, all from one sample in a study of Ad26.COV2.S vaccination and SARS-CoV-2 variants. The protocol was immunoSEQ multiplex PCR, while the TCRdb copy is restricted to in-frame clones and leaves out a portion. This table holds fewer than 600,000 clones, 89% found once. The sample in question was peripheral blood, obtained in a trial of Ad26.COV2.S vaccine versus placebo. The receptor source for this set is a person aged 18 to 65 who received the Ad26.COV2.S COVID-19 vaccine or a placebo. The CDR3 runs from the conserved cysteine through the conserved F or W. D genes are given only for firm matches. Clone size is shown for a subset of rows, as once, few, many or a class of expanded clone.

j_gene: TRBJ2-1; abundance: .; v_gene: TRBV18; d_gene: .; CDR3aa: CASSPDSSSYNEQFF; CDR3nt: TGTGCCAGCTCGCCGGACTCGAGCTCCTACAATGAGCAGTTCTTC
j_gene: TRBJ1-2; abundance: .; v_gene: TRBV27; d_gene: TRBD1; CDR3aa: CASRELQGTTGYTF; CDR3nt: TGTGCCAGCAGGGAATTACAGGGGACTACTGGCTACACCTTC
j_gene: TRBJ2-7; abundance: few; v_gene: TRBV6-5; d_gene: .; CDR3aa: CASSYSRGTNEQYF; CDR3nt: TGTGCCAGCAGTTACTCTCGGGGAACGAACGAGCAGTACTTC
j_gene: TRBJ2-2; abundance: .; v_gene: TRBV7-3; d_gene: TRBD2; CDR3aa: CASSSQGLVSGELFF; CDR3nt: TGTGCCAGCAGCTCCCAGGGACTAGTATCCGGGGAGCTGTTTTTT
j_gene: TRBJ1-2; abundance: .; v_gene: TRBV14; d_gene: TRBD1; CDR3aa: CASSPGQGLGYTF; CDR3nt: TGTGCCAGCAGCCCTGGACAGGGCCTCGGCTACACCTTC
j_gene: TRBJ2-1; abundance: .; v_gene: TRBV5-4; d_gene: .; CDR3aa: CASSPRQWGIEQFF; CDR3nt: TGTGCCAGCAGCCCCCGCCAATGGGGAATAGAGCAGTTCTTC
j_gene: TRBJ2-1; abundance: .; v_gene: TRBV7-8; d_gene: TRBD2; CDR3aa: CASSLGRDYSYNEQFF; CDR3nt: TGTGCCAGCAGCTTAGGCCGGGACTACTCCTACAATGAGCAGTTCTTC
j_gene: TRBJ2-1; abundance: .; v_gene: TRBV7-9; d_gene: .; CDR3aa: CASSAPRTRGYNEQFF; CDR3nt: TGTGCCAGCAGCGCCCCCCGGACTAGGGGGTACAATGAGCAGTTCTTC
j_gene: TRBJ2-1; abundance: few; v_gene: TRBV7-2; d_gene: TRBD2; CDR3aa: CASSLAGTSGYEQFF; CDR3nt: TGTGCCAGCAGCTTAGCAGGGACTAGCGGGTATGAGCAGTTCTTC
j_gene: TRBJ1-5; abundance: .; v_gene: TRBV30; d_gene: .; CDR3aa: CALGGNQPQHF; CDR3nt: TGTGCCTTGGGAGGGAATCAGCCCCAGCATTTT
j_gene: TRBJ2-7; abundance: .; v_gene: TRBV5-6; d_gene: TRBD1; CDR3aa: CASSVPGQGVYEQYF; CDR3nt: TGTGCCAGCAGTGTACCGGGACAGGGAGTATACGAGCAGTACTTC